These T cell receptor beta chains were read from a single sample in a study of human T cells and chemical hapten exposure. MiXCR was run by TCRdb on the RACE reads, yielding one entry per CDR3 protein. Counted here are under 100,000 distinct CDR3 sequences, about an eighth occurring once; the ten biggest clones make up 2.5% to 4%. Sequenced here: whole blood, sampled in connection with sensitization to the hapten diphenylcyclopropenone (DPC). Receptor source: a woman in her forties with alopecia areata. Some clones in this sample may be carry-over from other donors' samples. Each CDR3 is given with its conserved first and last residue. The D gene is left open where the match is weak. The size field is filled for only some rows; it gives once, few, many or a size class.

j_call | clone_size | d_call | v_call | cdr3_nt | cdr3_aa
TRBJ2-1 | few | . | TRBV27 | TGTGCCAGCAGTAGCTTTCCGAATGAGCAGTTCTTC | CASSSFPNEQFF
TRBJ1-6 | . | . | TRBV7-8 | TGTGCCAGCAGCCTGGTCGCGAATTCACCCCTCCACTTT | CASSLVANSPLHF
TRBJ2-3 | . | . | TRBV10-3 | TGTGCCATCAGTGCCCCGATGGGCGGGGCAAGCACAGATACGCAGTATTTT | CAISAPMGGASTDTQYF
TRBJ2-7 | many | TRBD2 | TRBV11-2 | TGTGCCAGCAGCCGGACTAGCGGGGGCCCCTACGAGCAGTACTTC | CASSRTSGGPYEQYF
TRBJ1-1 | . | . | TRBV2 | TGTGCCAGCAGTGAATTACCTGAAGCTTTCTTT | CASSELPEAFF
TRBJ1-2 | many | . | TRBV11-2 | TGTGCCAGCAGCTCTACAGGGTTCAGCTATGGCTACACCTTC | CASSSTGFSYGYTF
TRBJ2-1 | few | TRBD2 | TRBV12-3/TRBV12-4 | TGTGCCAGCAGTCCTACTAGCGGGAGGCACAATGAGCAGTTCTTC | CASSPTSGRHNEQFF
TRBJ2-1 | many | . | TRBV29-1 | TGCAGCGTTGAACATCCCCAAAGAAGTGAGCAGTTCTTC | CSVEHPQRSEQFF
TRBJ2-1 | . | . | TRBV7-2 | TGTGCCAGCAGCTTAGATTCGGCAACCGGGGGCGAGCAGTTCTTC | CASSLDSATGGEQFF
TRBJ2-7 | . | TRBD2 | TRBV12-3/TRBV12-4 | TGTGCCAGCAGTTCCGGGACTAGCAGGGCACCCCTGAACTTC | CASSSGTSRAPLNF
TRBJ2-5 | . | . | TRBV6-2/TRBV6-3 | TGTGCCAGCGGAGACAGGCGGCGAAAGACCCAGTACTTC | CASGDRRRKTQYF
TRBJ2-3 | few | . | TRBV19 | TGTGCTACGGGCGACGTCCCGAGCACAGATACGCAGTATTTT | CATGDVPSTDTQYF
TRBJ1-2 | few | . | TRBV20-1 | TGCAGTGCTAGGAAACAGGGATACTATGGCTACACCTTC | CSARKQGYYGYTF
TRBJ2-7 | many | TRBD1 | TRBV28 | TGTGCCAGCAGTTCCTGGACAGGGGTGAATTCGGAGCAGTACTTC | CASSSWTGVNSEQYF
TRBJ2-2 | many | TRBD2 | TRBV5-4 | TGTGCCAGCAGCCCGACGGGACTAGCGGGGGTCGACACCGGGGAGCTGTTTTTT | CASSPTGLAGVDTGELFF
TRBJ2-1 | few | . | TRBV27 | TGTGCCAGCAGCCCCATACCGGTCGGTAGCTCCTACAATGAGCAGTTCTTC | CASSPIPVGSSYNEQFF
TRBJ2-7 | many | TRBD2 | TRBV3-1 | TGTGCCAGCAGCCAGGGCGGGAGGAACTCCTACGAGCAGTACTTC | CASSQGGRNSYEQYF
TRBJ1-3 | many | . | TRBV12-3/TRBV12-4 | TGTGCCAGCTTACGGGACATCCTCTCGACTACCATATATTTT | CASLRDILSTTIYF